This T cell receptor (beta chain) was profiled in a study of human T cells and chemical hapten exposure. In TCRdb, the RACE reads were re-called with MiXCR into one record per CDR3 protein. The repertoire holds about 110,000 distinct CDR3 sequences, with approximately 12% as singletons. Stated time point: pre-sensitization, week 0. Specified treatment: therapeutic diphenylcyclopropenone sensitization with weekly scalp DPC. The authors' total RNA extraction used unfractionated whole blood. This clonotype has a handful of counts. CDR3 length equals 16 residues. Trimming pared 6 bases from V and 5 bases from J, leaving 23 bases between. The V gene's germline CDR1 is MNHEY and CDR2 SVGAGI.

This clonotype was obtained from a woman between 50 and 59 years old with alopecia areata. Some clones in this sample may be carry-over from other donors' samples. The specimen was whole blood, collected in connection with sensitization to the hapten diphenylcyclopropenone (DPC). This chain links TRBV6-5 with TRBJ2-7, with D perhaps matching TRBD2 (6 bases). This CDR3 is CASSPVGTRAGNEQYF. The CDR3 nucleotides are TGTGCCAGCAGCCCGGTGGGGACCAGGGCGGGGAACGAGCAGTACTTC.